What follows describes a single TCR beta chain. Its antigen is undetermined. The data derive from a study of shared clonotypes between healthy human individuals. Study-level background: Per donor, CD8 memory used one plate, CD8 naive used two, CD4 memory used three and CD4 naive used three. General study points: Sequencing of the sorted subsets was shown by rarefaction to be incomplete despite large depth. All-four-donor shared clonotypes had higher generation probabilities than non-shared clonotypes did.

Sorted-subset replicate PCR reactions were performed with approximately 190 ng DNA, corresponding to tens of thousands of T cell genomes. Libraries were prepared by immunoSEQ multiplex PCR; TCRdb keeps only in-frame clonotypes and omits some of them. The repertoire holds around 2,100,000 clones, roughly 94% seen once, with 1.2% in the top ten. Germline V lookup: CDR1 SNHLY, CDR2 FYNNEI. V was trimmed by 6 bases and J by 3 bases, leaving 9 bases between them. CDR3 size: 13 residues. CD45RO-negative, CCR7-selected cells formed the naive CD8 fraction, which excluded terminally differentiated effector memory CD45RA+ cells.

The sample consisted of naive CD8+ T cells sorted from blood. The clonotype originates from a young man in good health. The rearrangement joins TRBV2 to TRBJ1-5; D may be TRBD1 (6 bases). CDR3 bases: TGTGCCAGCAGAAGGACAGTCAATCAGCCCCAGCATTTT. As protein: CASRRTVNQPQHF.